The 7 T cell receptor beta chains reported below all come from one sample, sequenced in a study of T cell responses to AZD1222 COVID-19 vaccine. Repertoires were generated with immunoSEQ multiplex PCR, while TCRdb's copy carries only in-frame clones and drops some. In the table there are about 120,000 clones, 85% to 90% of which are singletons. The sequencing here drew on peripheral blood, taken on day 0 of AZD1222 vaccination. All receptors derive from an adult in good health.

The gene calls are TRBV7-6 and TRBJ1-1; D gene ambiguous. The V gene lost 0 bases and the J gene lost 1 base, with 9 bases spanning the gap. From germline, CDR1 is SGHVS and CDR2 FNYEAQ. The CDR3 length is 15 residues. The DNA of the CDR3 is TGTGCCAGCAGCTTAGCACCCCAAGGGAACACTGAAGCTTTCTTT. Translating it yields CASSLAPQGNTEAFF.

The gene calls are TRBV11-2 and TRBJ1-6; D gene ambiguous. Germline values: CDR1 SGHAT, CDR2 FQNNGV. The CDR3 runs to 14 residues. V was cut by 2 bases and J by 8 bases, with 10 bases left in between. The CDR3 DNA reads as TGTGCCAGCAGCTTAATCCGTTGGGATTCACCCCTCCACTTT. It translates to CASSLIRWDSPLHF.

As concerns this clone: At one boundary the junction diverges from the germline segment, which might be a read error. The rearrangement joins TRBV7-7 to TRBJ2-5; either TRBD1 or TRBD2 may fit D (5 bases each). Germline CDR1 and CDR2: SSHAT and FNYEAQ (reference sequence). CDR3 length equals 16 residues. The DNA of the CDR3 is TGTGCTAGCAGCTTAGTTGATCAGGGCGGGTGGGAGACCCAGTACTTC. Protein product: CASSLVDQGGWETQYF.

J is TRBJ1-2 and V is TRBV19; 8 positions match TRBD1. V lost 6 bases, J lost 6 bases, and 12 bases stayed unmatched. This CDR3 spans 15 amino acids. Germline assignment: CDR1 LNHDA and CDR2 SQIVND (reference sequence). CDR3 sequence: CASSELQGGRDGYTF. The CDR3 bases are TGTGCCAGTAGCGAATTACAGGGGGGGAGAGATGGCTACACCTTC.

J is TRBJ2-1 and V is TRBV6-2 or TRBV6-3, with D perhaps matching TRBD1 (6 bases). V was cut by 4 bases and J by 7 bases, with 14 bases left in between. Germline values: CDR1 MNHEY, CDR2 SVGEGT. CDR3 length equals 14 residues. Here the CDR3 DNA reads TGTGCCAGCAGTTGGGGTACCGACAGGAATGAGCAGTTCTTC. Translated: CASSWGTDRNEQFF.

The J gene is TRBJ1-5, the V gene TRBV9; D might be TRBD1 (5 bases). CDR3 length: 13 amino acids. In germline, CDR1 is SGDLS, CDR2 YYNGEE. The ends were cut back, 0 bases at V and 13 bases at J, with 14 bases in the middle. The CDR3 sequence: CASSVAPSGPQHF. The CDR3 region has the DNA TGTGCCAGCAGCGTAGCCCCCTCGGGACCGCAGCATTTT.

In this sample, this clone turned up once. The rearrangement joins TRBV5-4 to TRBJ2-7; a weak D match, TRBD2 (6 bases). Trimming stripped 3 bases from V and 7 bases from J, with 11 bases between. The germline CDR1 and CDR2 sequences are SGHNT and YYREEE (reference sequence). CDR3 length: 12 residues. This CDR3 reads CASSSGGVEQYF. The DNA of the CDR3 is TGTGCCAGCAGCTCCGGAGGGGTTGAGCAGTACTTC.